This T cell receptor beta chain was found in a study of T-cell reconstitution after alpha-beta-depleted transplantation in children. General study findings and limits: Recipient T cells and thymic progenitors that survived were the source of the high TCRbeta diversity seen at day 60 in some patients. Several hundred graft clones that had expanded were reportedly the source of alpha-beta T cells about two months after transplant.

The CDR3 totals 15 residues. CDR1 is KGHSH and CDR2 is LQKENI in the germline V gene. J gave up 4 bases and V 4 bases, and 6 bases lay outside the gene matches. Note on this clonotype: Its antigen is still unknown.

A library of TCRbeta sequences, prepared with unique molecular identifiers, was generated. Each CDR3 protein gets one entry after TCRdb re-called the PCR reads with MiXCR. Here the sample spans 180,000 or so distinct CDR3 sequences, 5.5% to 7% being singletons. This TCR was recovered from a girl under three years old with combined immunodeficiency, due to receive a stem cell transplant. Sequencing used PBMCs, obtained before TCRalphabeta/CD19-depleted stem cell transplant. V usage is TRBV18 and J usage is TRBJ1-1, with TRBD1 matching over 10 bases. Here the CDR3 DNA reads TGTGCCAGCTCACAAGCCCGACAGGGGGCCACTGAAGCTTTCTTT. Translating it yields CASSQARQGATEAFF.